The 12 T cell receptor beta chains below all came from one sample that was sequenced in a study of blood T cell repertoires in COVID-19 (dated by TCRdb to the early 2020s). Library creation used the immunoSEQ multiplex PCR assay. Imported from immuneACCESS, the table was reduced by TCRdb to in-frame sequences with V and J called. These copies leave out some clones; in studies compared against another copy, an unresolved V gene accounts for under half, and the cause of the remainder is not known. A total of around 220,000 clones appear in this sample, approximately 80% of them only once. About 10% of the sample belongs to the ten largest clones. Material: peripheral blood. The receptors were sampled from a woman older than 75 with acute or convalescent COVID-19.

This rearrangement joins TRBV19 to TRBJ2-3; 11 bases agree with TRBD2. The CDR3 totals 17 residues. Germline CDR1 and CDR2: LNHDA and SQIVND (reference sequence). V shed 5 bases and J 0 bases; nucleotides not matched to a gene: 7. CDR3 residues: CASSGLAGGLSTDTQYF. The CDR3 DNA follows: TGTGCCAGTAGTGGGTTAGCGGGGGGGCTGAGCACAGATACGCAGTATTTT.

V and J are TRBV7-6 and TRBJ1-5; 8 nucleotides match TRBD1. The ends lost 0 bases at V and 5 bases at J; junction bases unmatched: 0. This CDR3 region has 14 residues. Germline V gives CDR1 SGHVS, CDR2 FNYEAQ. The CDR3 loop is CASSLADRDQPQHF. Written as DNA, the CDR3 is TGTGCCAGCAGCTTAGCGGACAGGGATCAGCCCCAGCATTTT.

The rearrangement uses TRBV15 and TRBJ1-2; weak D call: TRBD1 (5 bases). V lost 3 bases to trimming and J lost 2 bases, with 7 bases between them. Germline CDR1 and CDR2: LNHNV and YYDKDF (reference sequence). The CDR3 runs to 13 residues. The CDR3 DNA follows: TGTGCCACCAGCAGGGGGCCCAACTATGGCTACACCTTC. Its translation: CATSRGPNYGYTF. Drawing the rest from reference TRBV15 and TRBJ1-2, the complete variable domain is DAMVIQNPRYQVTQFGKPVTLSCSQTLNHNVMYWYQQKSSQAPKLLFHYYDKDFNNEADTPDNFQSRRPNTSFCFLDIRSPGLGDTAMYLCATSRGPNYGYTFGSGTRLTVV.

V gene TRBV7-9 combines with J gene TRBJ1-1; D not certain. CDR1 is SEHNR and CDR2 is FQNEAQ in the germline V gene (reference sequence). The ends were cut back, 0 bases at V and 6 bases at J, with 11 bases in the middle. The CDR3 is 14 residues long. The CDR3 reads CASSLARAGAEAFF. DNA of the CDR3: TGTGCCAGCAGCTTAGCCCGGGCGGGAGCTGAAGCTTTCTTT.

In its sample, this clone was seen a few times. CDR3 DNA sequence: TGTGCCAGCTCCCGGGCGAGGGAATCCTACGAGCAGTACTTC. This encodes CASSRARESYEQYF. The V gene is TRBV11-1, the J gene TRBJ2-7, with D possibly TRBD2 on 5 matching bases. The V end was cut by 8 bases, the J end by 1 base, with 15 bases between. Germline V gives CDR1 SGHAT, CDR2 FQDESV (reference sequence). The CDR3 is made up of 14 amino acids.

This chain joins TRBV27 and TRBJ2-7; perhaps TRBD1 as D (6 bases). There are 14 residues in the CDR3. Deletions cut 5 bases from V and 1 base from J, with 12 bases between. In germline, CDR1 is MNHEY, CDR2 SMNVEV (reference sequence). The CDR3 region is CASSQGILSYEQYF. In DNA, the CDR3 is TGTGCCAGCAGTCAGGGGATCTTGTCCTACGAGCAGTACTTC.

V is TRBV7-3 and J is TRBJ2-1; 8 bases agree with TRBD2. V trimming: 2 bases; J trimming: 5 bases; junction bases outside the gene matches: 5. This CDR3 comprises 15 residues. Germline loops: CDR1 SGHTA, CDR2 FQGTGA. CDR3 amino acids: CASSLVSGGHNEQFF. DNA of the CDR3: TGTGCCAGCAGCTTAGTCAGCGGGGGCCACAATGAGCAGTTCTTC.

J is TRBJ2-3 and V is TRBV7-2, with D maybe TRBD2 (6 bases). The germline V gene has CDR1 SGHTA and CDR2 FQGNSA. The V end was cut by 5 bases, the J end by 5 bases, with 8 bases between. This CDR3 has 12 residues. The CDR3 spells CASSPTRDTQYF. Written as DNA, the CDR3 is TGTGCCAGCAGCCCGACTAGAGATACGCAGTATTTT.

The V and J genes are TRBV27 and TRBJ1-2, with 8 nucleotides matching TRBD1. CDR3 length equals 15 residues. V lost 4 bases and J lost 8; bases outside the gene matches: 12. Germline assignment: CDR1 MNHEY and CDR2 SMNVEV (reference sequence). CDR3 loop: CASSSGDRRVEGYTF. For the CDR3, the DNA is TGTGCCAGCAGTTCCGGGGACAGGCGCGTGGAGGGCTACACCTTC.

This clone was picked up a small number of times. This chain connects TRBV29-1 to TRBJ1-1, with D perhaps TRBD1 (5 bases). Germline values: CDR1 SQVTM, CDR2 ANQGSEA. The CDR3 contains 13 residues. Trimming took 6 bases from V and 4 from J, leaving 15 bases between them. The DNA of the CDR3 is TGCAGCGTCTCAAGGGGAATTCGCACTGAAGCTTTCTTT. Translation: CSVSRGIRTEAFF.

V is TRBV6-2 or TRBV6-3 and J is TRBJ2-7; 7 bases match TRBD2. This CDR3 spans 14 amino acids. Germline assignment: CDR1 MNHEY and CDR2 SVGEGT. V lost 6 bases, J lost 3 bases, and 8 bases stayed unmatched. DNA of the CDR3: TGTGCCAGCAGCCCCCGGACTAGGATCTACGAGCAGTACTTC. This codes for CASSPRTRIYEQYF.

V gene TRBV19 combines with J gene TRBJ1-4, with 9 bases fitting TRBD1. Germline V gene sequence: CDR1 LNHDA, CDR2 SQIVND (reference sequence). The CDR3 has 15 amino acids. V was clipped by 5 bases and J by 7 bases; unmatched bases: 8. The chain's CDR3 is CASSRRTGEGEKLFF. The DNA of the CDR3 is TGTGCCAGTAGTCGACGGACAGGGGAGGGTGAAAAACTGTTTTTT.